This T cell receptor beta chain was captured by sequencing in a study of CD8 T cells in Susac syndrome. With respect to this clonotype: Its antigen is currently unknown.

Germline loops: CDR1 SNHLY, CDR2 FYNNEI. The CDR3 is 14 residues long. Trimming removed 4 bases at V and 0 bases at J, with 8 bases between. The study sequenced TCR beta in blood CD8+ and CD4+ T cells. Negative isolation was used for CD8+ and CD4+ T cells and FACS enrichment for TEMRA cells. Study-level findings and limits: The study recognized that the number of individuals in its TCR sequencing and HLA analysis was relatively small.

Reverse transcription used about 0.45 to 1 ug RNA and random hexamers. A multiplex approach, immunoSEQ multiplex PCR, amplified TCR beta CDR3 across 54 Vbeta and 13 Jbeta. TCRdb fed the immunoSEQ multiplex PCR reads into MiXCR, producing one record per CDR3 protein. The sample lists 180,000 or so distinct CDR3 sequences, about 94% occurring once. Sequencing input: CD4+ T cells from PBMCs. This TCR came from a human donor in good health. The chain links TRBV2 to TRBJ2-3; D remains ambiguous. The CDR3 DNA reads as TGTGCCAGCAGTGCTGTGACTAGCACAGATACGCAGTATTTT. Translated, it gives CASSAVTSTDTQYF.